Each of the 25 T cell receptor beta chains below was sequenced from the same sample in a study of human T cells and chemical hapten exposure. MiXCR, applied by TCRdb to the RACE reads, yields one record per CDR3 protein. The table records approximately 110,000 distinct CDR3 sequences, about a tenth of them present only once. The time point: patch test 2, 6 weeks after DPC sensitization. Treatment denoted: therapeutic diphenylcyclopropenone sensitization with weekly scalp DPC. The starting material was whole blood, obtained in connection with sensitization to the hapten diphenylcyclopropenone (DPC). The source of these receptors is a woman between 40 and 55 years old with alopecia areata. Some clones in this sample may be carry-over from other donors' samples.

This clonotype was detected only a few times. The chain joins TRBV12-3 or TRBV12-4 to TRBJ1-1; unclear D gene. The CDR3 consists of 14 residues. Trimming took 5 bases from V and 0 from J, leaving 10 bases between them. Here the CDR3 DNA reads TGTGCCAGCAGTCACTATAGCTTGAACACTGAAGCTTTCTTT. Its protein product is CASSHYSLNTEAFF.

The CDR3, as DNA: TGTGCCAGCAGCTTAGCCCTAGGGACAGGGTTGATCAATGAGCAGTTCTTC. Translating it yields CASSLALGTGLINEQFF. V is TRBV7-9 and J is TRBJ2-1; 9 nucleotides agree with TRBD1. Germline V CDR1 and CDR2: SEHNR, FQNEAQ (reference sequence). V shed 0 bases, J shed 6 bases, and the junction held 9 bases outside the gene matches. CDR3 length equals 17 residues.

The genes are TRBV27 and TRBJ2-3; D is unclear. V gave up 8 bases and J gave up 3 bases, with 9 bases separating them. The CDR3 runs 12 residues. The germline V gene has CDR1 MNHEY and CDR2 SMNVEV (reference sequence). The CDR3 DNA reads as TGTGCCAGCGGGCCTTGGACAGATACGCAGTATTTT. Its protein is CASGPWTDTQYF.

This clonotype occurred many times. The rearrangement uses TRBV6-4 and TRBJ1-1, with D possibly matching TRBD1 (5 bases). CDR1 and CDR2 (germline): MRHNA, SNTAGT. The germline V and J ends were trimmed by 2 bases and 4 bases, with 20 bases remaining between them. The CDR3 is made up of 17 amino acids. This CDR3 reads CASSDLPGQDEITEAFF. DNA for the CDR3: TGTGCCAGCAGTGACCTTCCGGGGCAGGACGAGATCACTGAAGCTTTCTTT.

V usage is TRBV5-4 and J usage is TRBJ2-7, with D perhaps TRBD1 (6 bases). The CDR3 length is 14 residues. Germline V lookup: CDR1 SGHNT, CDR2 YYREEE (reference sequence). The CDR3 loop reads CAGRRDTSSYEQYF. The CDR3, as DNA: TGTGCAGGACGAAGGGACACCAGCTCCTACGAGCAGTACTTC.

This clonotype was counted many times. This sequence joins TRBV7-9 and TRBJ1-2; TRBD1 agrees at 8 bases. With 5 bases clipped from V and 3 bases from J, the junction kept 2 bases outside the gene matches. The germline CDR1 and CDR2 sequences are SEHNR and FQNEAQ (reference sequence). This CDR3 comprises 13 residues. The CDR3 nucleotides are TGTGCCAGCAGCCAGGACAGGGACTATGGCTACACCTTC. Residues: CASSQDRDYGYTF.

Notes on this clonotype: Sequence at one end of the junction differs from germline and may be a read error. J is TRBJ1-1 and V is TRBV5-4, with 9 bases matching TRBD1. From germline, CDR1 is SGHNT and CDR2 YYREEE (reference sequence). The CDR3 loop spans 13 amino acids. The CDR3 nucleotides read TGTGCCAGCAGCTTGGAGACAGGGGGGGTCATGCTCTTT. It translates to CASSLETGGVMLF. The full variable domain, with the rest looked up from reference TRBV5-4 and TRBJ1-1, is ETGVTQSPTHLIKTRGQQVTLRCSSQSGHNTVSWYQQALGQGPQFIFQYYREEENGRGNFPPRFSGLQFPNYSSELNVNALELDDSALYLCASSLETGGVMLFGQGTRLTVV.

This clonotype was found many times. J is TRBJ1-6 and V is TRBV6-1, with unresolved D. The V gene's germline CDR1 is MNHNS and CDR2 SASEGT. The CDR3 runs 16 residues. Trimming removed 1 base at V and 7 bases at J, with 14 bases between. DNA of the CDR3: TGTGCCAGCAGTGAAGATGGAAGACACAGAAATTCACCCCTCCACTTT. Protein sequence: CASSEDGRHRNSPLHF.

This clonotype was observed a few times. This sequence joins TRBV7-2 and TRBJ2-7; 9 bases map to TRBD2. This CDR3 comprises 15 residues. V lost 5 bases, J lost 7 bases, and 12 bases stayed unmatched. Germline V gene lookup returns CDR1 SGHTA and CDR2 FQGNSA. For the CDR3, the DNA is TGTGCCAGCAGCAAAACCGGTGCGGGGGGGGCGGAGCAGTACTTC. Protein product: CASSKTGAGGAEQYF. The full variable domain, completed using reference TRBV7-2 and TRBJ2-7, is GAGVSQSPSNKVTEKGKDVELRCDPISGHTALYWYRQSLGQGLEFLIYFQGNSAPDKSGLPSDRFSAERTGGSVSTLTIQRTQQEDSAVYLCASSKTGAGGAEQYFGPGTRLTVT.

This clonotype came up many times. CDR3 coding DNA: TGTGCCAGCAGCGACGTTGGGACTAGCGGGGCGTACCAAGAGACCCAGTACTTC. It encodes CASSDVGTSGAYQETQYF. The rearrangement joins TRBV5-6 to TRBJ2-5, with TRBD2 matching 13 bases. Germline CDR1 SGHDT, CDR2 YYEEEE. The CDR3 sequence is 18 residues long. V trimming: 4 bases; J trimming: 0 bases; junction bases outside the gene matches: 9.

This clonotype was recorded many times. The chain couples TRBV18 to TRBJ1-5; no clear D. The CDR3 extends over 12 amino acids. V shed 6 bases and J shed 7 bases, with 10 bases lying between them. The V gene's germline CDR1 is KGHSH and CDR2 LQKENI. The CDR3 reads CASSPVEQPQHF. As DNA, the CDR3 is TGTGCCAGCTCCCCCGTCGAGCAGCCCCAGCATTTT.

This clonotype was counted ten times or more. The rearrangement joins TRBV29-1 to TRBJ2-5; D call uncertain. Germline-derived CDR1 and CDR2 are SQVTM and ANQGSEA. Trimming took off 3 bases at V and 5 bases at J, with 7 bases between the two ends. The CDR3 has 11 residues. CDR3 coding DNA: TGCAGCGTTGATCAGTGGGAGACCCAGTACTTC. This gives the protein CSVDQWETQYF.

The chain is built from TRBV3-1 and TRBJ1-5; D uncertain. Trimming removed 1 base from V and 7 bases from J, with 8 bases in between. The CDR3 is 13 amino acids. Germline V gene sequence: CDR1 LGHDT, CDR2 YNNKEL (reference sequence). Here the CDR3 DNA reads TGTGCCAGCAGCCAAGGTTTGAAGCAGCCCCAGCATTTT. It yields the protein CASSQGLKQPQHF.

This clonotype was recorded at least ten times. This chain links TRBV4-3 with TRBJ1-5; D uncertain. The germline V gene encodes CDR1 LGHNA and CDR2 YSLEER. Trimming removed 0 bases at V and 2 bases at J, with 11 bases between. The CDR3 runs 16 residues. The CDR3 protein is CASSQDFTGGNQPQHF. CDR3 bases: TGCGCCAGCAGCCAAGATTTCACGGGTGGCAATCAGCCCCAGCATTTT.

In this sample, this clonotype turned up many times. V is TRBV7-2 and J is TRBJ2-4; D perhaps matches TRBD1 (6 bases). Germline V gene sequence: CDR1 SGHTA, CDR2 FQGNSA. V was cut by 1 base and J by 1 base, with 11 bases left in between. The CDR3 totals 16 residues. The DNA for the CDR3 is TGTGCCAGCAGCTTAGAGATGGACAGTGCCAAAAACATTCAGTACTTC. Its protein is CASSLEMDSAKNIQYF.

This clonotype has ten or more counts. This rearrangement joins TRBV12-3 or TRBV12-4 to TRBJ2-6, with D perhaps TRBD1 (7 bases). The V end lost 4 bases, the J end lost 13 bases, and 23 bases lay between the germline ends. The CDR3 is made up of 16 amino acids. CDR3 in DNA: TGTGCCAGCAGTTCAGCTAGCCCACAGGGGAGGAGGGTCCTGACTTTC. Translation: CASSSASPQGRRVLTF.

This clonotype has at least ten counts. The chain employs TRBV15 and TRBJ1-4; D ambiguous. The CDR3 length is 15 residues. CDR1 and CDR2 from the germline V gene are LNHNV and YYDKDF (reference sequence). Between the trimmed V and J ends, which lost 0 bases and 5 bases, there was a span of 10 bases. The CDR3 spells CATSRDYNSNEKLFF. The CDR3 DNA sequence: TGTGCCACCAGCAGAGACTACAACAGCAATGAAAAACTGTTTTTT.

This clonotype was found many times. The chain has TRBV27 and TRBJ2-7; D perhaps matches TRBD1 (6 bases). Trimming cost V 2 bases and J 4 bases, with 15 bases left between them. CDR1 is MNHEY and CDR2 is SMNVEV in the germline V gene (reference sequence). The CDR3 covers 15 residues. The CDR3 region has the DNA TGTGCCAGCAGTTTAGTAGGACAGATAAAGTACGAGCAGTACTTC. As protein: CASSLVGQIKYEQYF.

Ten or more counts support this clonotype. CDR3 region: CAAGSMGRRNTEAFF. CDR3 bases: TGTGCCGCTGGCAGTATGGGTCGGCGAAACACTGAAGCTTTCTTT. V is TRBV6-2 or TRBV6-3 and J is TRBJ1-1; D not certain. Germline lookup yields CDR1 MNHEY and CDR2 SVGEGT. This CDR3 comprises 15 residues. Trimming took 11 bases from V and 2 from J, leaving 21 bases between them.

This sequence joins TRBV5-4 and TRBJ2-1; no clear D gene. CDR3 size: 15 residues. V shed 0 bases and J shed 4 bases, with 11 bases lying between them. Per the germline V gene, CDR1 is SGHNT and CDR2 is YYREEE (reference sequence). The CDR3: CASSLAGLSYNEQFF. CDR3 bases: TGTGCCAGCAGCTTGGCTGGGCTCAGTTACAATGAGCAGTTCTTC. Supplemented by reference TRBV5-4 and TRBJ2-1, the full variable domain reads ETGVTQSPTHLIKTRGQQVTLRCSSQSGHNTVSWYQQALGQGPQFIFQYYREEENGRGNFPPRFSGLQFPNYSSELNVNALELDDSALYLCASSLAGLSYNEQFFGPGTRLTVL.

This clonotype was counted many times. CDR3 DNA sequence: TGTGCCAGCAGCTCCGTCGACACCGCAACTAATGAAAAACTGTTTTTT. Encoded protein: CASSSVDTATNEKLFF. V gene TRBV12-3 or TRBV12-4 combines with J gene TRBJ1-4; D is uncertain. CDR3 length: 16 residues. The V end lost 6 bases, the J end lost 0 bases, and 14 bases lay between the germline ends.

In DNA form, the CDR3 reads TGTGCCAGCAGCATGACACGGAACACTGAAGCTTTCTTT. Its translation: CASSMTRNTEAFF. The chain has TRBV2 and TRBJ1-1; D not resolved. There are 13 residues in the CDR3. Germline CDR1 and CDR2: SNHLY and FYNNEI. V lost 6 bases and J lost 1, with 9 bases in between.

At least ten counts were recorded for this clonotype. The rearrangement links TRBV11-2 to TRBJ2-3; D is undetermined. This CDR3 is built from 16 residues. Per the germline V gene, CDR1 is SGHAT and CDR2 is FQNNGV. Trimming took 5 bases from V and 0 from J, leaving 15 bases between them. CDR3 region: CASSLPFYGSTDTQYF. The CDR3 DNA reads as TGTGCCAGCAGCCTACCCTTCTACGGGAGCACAGATACGCAGTATTTT.

The chain links TRBV6-2 or TRBV6-3 to TRBJ2-4; TRBD1 might be the D (7 bases). V was pared by 6 bases and J by 8 bases, with 20 bases between. The V gene's germline CDR1 is MNHEY and CDR2 SVGEGT. This CDR3 region has 15 residues. Written as DNA, the CDR3 is TGTGCCAGCAGCTGGGGACAGTTCGGAGGGGACATTCAGTACTTC. Its protein product is CASSWGQFGGDIQYF.

This clonotype has a count of ten or more. The chain has TRBV20-1 and TRBJ1-5; D is unresolved. The length of the CDR3 is 14 residues. CDR1 DFQATT and CDR2 SNEGSKA come from the germline V gene (reference sequence). V lost 0 bases to trimming and J lost 0 bases, with 6 bases between them. The CDR3 is CSARDAFSNQPQHF. CDR3 sequence (DNA): TGCAGTGCTAGAGATGCTTTTAGCAATCAGCCCCAGCATTTT.